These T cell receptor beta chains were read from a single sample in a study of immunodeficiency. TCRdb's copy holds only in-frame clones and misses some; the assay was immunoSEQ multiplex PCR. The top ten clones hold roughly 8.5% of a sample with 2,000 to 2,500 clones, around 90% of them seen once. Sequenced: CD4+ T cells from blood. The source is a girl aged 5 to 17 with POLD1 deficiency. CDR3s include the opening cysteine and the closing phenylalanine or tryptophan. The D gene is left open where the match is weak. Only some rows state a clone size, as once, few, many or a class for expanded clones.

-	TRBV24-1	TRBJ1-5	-	CATSDLCWGNQPQHF	TGTGCCACCAGTGATTTATGCTGGGGGAATCAGCCCCAGCATTTT
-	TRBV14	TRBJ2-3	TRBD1	CASSQVSGTGDLPTDTQYF	TGTGCCAGCAGCCAAGTAAGCGGGACAGGGGATCTTCCCACAGATACGCAGTATTTT
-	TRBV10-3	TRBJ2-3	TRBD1	CAISGDRGLSTQYF	TGTGCCATCAGTGGGGACAGGGGCCTGAGTACGCAGTATTTT
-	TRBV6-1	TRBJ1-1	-	CASSEDRWLQNTEAFF	TGTGCCAGCAGTGAAGACCGTTGGTTACAAAACACTGAAGCTTTCTTT
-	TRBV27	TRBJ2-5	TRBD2	CASRRTSGIQETQYF	TGTGCCAGCAGGCGGACTAGCGGGATCCAAGAGACCCAGTACTTC
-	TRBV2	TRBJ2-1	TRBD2	CASSGVAGRGHNEQFF	TGTGCCAGCAGTGGGGTAGCGGGAAGGGGACACAATGAGCAGTTCTTC
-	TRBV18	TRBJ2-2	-	CASSPPDTPNTGELFF	TGTGCCAGCTCACCACCGGACACCCCGAACACCGGGGAGCTGTTTTTT
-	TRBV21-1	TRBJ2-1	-	CASSKYHSRTSGRGNEQFF	TGTGCCAGCAGCAAATACCACTCCAGGACTAGCGGGAGAGGCAATGAGCAGTTCTTC
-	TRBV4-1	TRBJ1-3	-	CASSQGEFSGNTIYF	TGCGCCAGCAGCCAAGGGGAGTTCTCTGGAAACACCATATATTTT
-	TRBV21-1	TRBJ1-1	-	CASRLYRGRGTEAFF	TGTGCCAGCAGGTTGTACAGGGGGCGGGGGACTGAAGCTTTCTTT
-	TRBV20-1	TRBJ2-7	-	CSAQQGNEQYF	TGCAGTGCCCAACAGGGAAACGAGCAGTACTTC
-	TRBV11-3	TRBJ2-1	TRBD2	CASSPGLAGGPNEQFF	TGTGCCAGCAGCCCGGGACTAGCGGGAGGACCCAATGAGCAGTTCTTC
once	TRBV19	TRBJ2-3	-	CASSIEAGDTQYF	TGTGCCAGTAGTATAGAGGCGGGAGATACGCAGTATTTT
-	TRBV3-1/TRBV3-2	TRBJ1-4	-	CASSQAEKLFF	TGTGCCAGCAGCCAAGCGGAAAAACTGTTTTTT
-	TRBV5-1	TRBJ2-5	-	CASKRTNQETQYF	TGCGCCAGCAAGAGGACAAACCAAGAGACCCAGTACTTC
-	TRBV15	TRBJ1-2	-	CATSRASGGGYTF	TGTGCCACCAGCAGAGCGTCAGGAGGTGGCTACACCTTC
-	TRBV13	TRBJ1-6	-	CASSFRTEYNSPLHF	TGTGCCAGCAGCTTTCGGACGGAATATAATTCACCCCTCCACTTT
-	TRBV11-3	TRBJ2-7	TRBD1	CASSTDRKPAYEQYF	TGTGCCAGCAGCACGGACAGGAAACCCGCCTACGAGCAGTACTTC
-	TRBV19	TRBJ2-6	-	CASSKGSTSGANVLTF	TGTGCCAGTAGTAAGGGCAGCACCTCTGGGGCCAACGTCCTGACTTTC
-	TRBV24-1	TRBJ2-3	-	CATSDPPDSGTDTQYF	TGTGCCACCAGTGACCCCCCTGACTCGGGCACAGATACGCAGTATTTT
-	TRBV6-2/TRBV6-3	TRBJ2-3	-	CASSLLGDTQYF	TGTGCCAGCAGCCTACTAGGAGATACGCAGTATTTT
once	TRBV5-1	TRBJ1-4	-	CASSSEDLNEKLFF	TGCGCCAGCAGCTCGGAGGACCTTAATGAAAAACTGTTTTTT
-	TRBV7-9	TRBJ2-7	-	CATLGGGSYEQYF	TGTGCAACGCTAGGTGGGGGGTCCTACGAGCAGTACTTC
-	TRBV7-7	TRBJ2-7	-	CASSLPNSTGPYEQYF	TGTGCCAGCAGCTTACCAAACTCGACAGGCCCCTACGAGCAGTACTTC
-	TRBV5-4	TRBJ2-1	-	CASSLDRYNEQFF	TGTGCCAGCAGCTTGGACCGCTACAATGAGCAGTTCTTC
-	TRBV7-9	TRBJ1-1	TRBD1	CASSDRRRGSFTEAFF	TGTGCCAGCAGCGACAGACGCAGGGGGTCCTTTACTGAAGCTTTCTTT
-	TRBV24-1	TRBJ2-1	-	CATSDSPGKSSYNEQFF	TGTGCCACCAGTGATTCCCCTGGCAAGTCATCCTACAATGAGCAGTTCTTC
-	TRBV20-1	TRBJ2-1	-	CSASPASGRLNEQFF	TGCAGTGCTAGTCCTGCATCCGGTAGGCTAAATGAGCAGTTCTTC
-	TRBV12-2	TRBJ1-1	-	CASRLLAIASGRGTEAFF	TGTGCAAGTCGCTTATTAGCAATAGCTTCAGGGCGGGGCACTGAAGCTTTCTTT
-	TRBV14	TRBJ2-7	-	CASSLTYEQYF	TGTGCCAGCAGCTTAACCTACGAGCAGTACTTC